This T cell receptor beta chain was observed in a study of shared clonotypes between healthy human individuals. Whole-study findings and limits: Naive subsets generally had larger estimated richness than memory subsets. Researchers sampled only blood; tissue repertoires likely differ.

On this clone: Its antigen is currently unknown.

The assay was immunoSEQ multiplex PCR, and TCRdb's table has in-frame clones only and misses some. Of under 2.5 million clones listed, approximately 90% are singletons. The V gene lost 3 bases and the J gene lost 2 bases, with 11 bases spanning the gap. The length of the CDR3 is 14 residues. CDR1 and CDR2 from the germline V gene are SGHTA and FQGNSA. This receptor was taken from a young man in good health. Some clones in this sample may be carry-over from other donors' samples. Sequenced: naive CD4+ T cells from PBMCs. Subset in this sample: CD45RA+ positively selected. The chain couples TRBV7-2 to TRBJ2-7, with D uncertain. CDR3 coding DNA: TGTGCCAGCAGCTTGACCCCCAGAGCCTACGAGCAGTACTTC. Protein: CASSLTPRAYEQYF.